Listed below are T cell receptor beta chains from one sample, sequenced in a study of T cells in Graves' hyperthyroidism and ophthalmopathy. TCRdb reprocessed the multiplex PCR reads with MiXCR, giving one entry per CDR3 protein. The profile shows about 560,000 distinct CDR3 sequences, approximately 15% of them singletons. Material for sequencing was blood. These receptors were obtained from a woman aged 18 to 35 with Graves' hyperthyroidism. CDR3s include the opening cysteine and the closing phenylalanine or tryptophan. D genes are given only for firm matches.

>TRBV7-6|.|TRBJ2-7
CASSLKGGGQSSYEQYF
>TRBV28|TRBD1|TRBJ1-3
CASSETGGTGNTIYF
>TRBV12-3/TRBV12-4|.|TRBJ2-2
CASRGTVNTGELFF
>TRBV7-9|TRBD2|TRBJ2-1
CASSSTSGHSYNEQFF
>TRBV20-1|TRBD2|TRBJ2-3
CSAVRASGSTDTQYF
>TRBV12-3/TRBV12-4|.|TRBJ1-2
CASSSSGSGYTF
>TRBV27|TRBD2|TRBJ2-1
CASSPLTSGRGGEQFF
>TRBV4-2|.|TRBJ2-2
CASRATGGDTGELFF
>TRBV27|.|TRBJ1-1
CASTTSVGGTEAFF
>TRBV20-1|TRBD2|TRBJ2-4
CSASLGASGSDIQYF